The 30 T cell receptor beta chains listed next were all sequenced from one sample in a study of response to subunit inactivated influenza vaccine. TCRdb reanalysed the RT-PCR reads using MiXCR and keeps one entry per CDR3 protein. The sample includes roughly 760,000 distinct CDR3 sequences, around 20% of them seen just once. This specimen was PBMCs from blood, taken 4 to 6 days after vaccination. These receptors were taken from a man aged 50 or older who received an inactivated influenza vaccine.

The chain is built from TRBV20-1 and TRBJ2-3; TRBD1 or TRBD2 may be the D gene (5 bases each). Trimming stripped 1 base from V and 0 bases from J, with 23 bases between. The CDR3 runs to 19 residues. Germline CDR1 reads DFQATT; CDR2 reads SNEGSKA (reference sequence). This CDR3 is CSARVGRKLLWRSTDTQYF. The CDR3 nucleotides read TGCAGTGCTAGAGTGGGGCGCAAGCTCCTTTGGAGGAGCACAGATACGCAGTATTTT.

The chain has TRBV7-6 and TRBJ2-1; 10 bases are shared with TRBD2. After removal of 2 bases from V and 5 bases from J, the junction contained 6 bases not matched to a gene. The germline gives CDR1 SGHVS, CDR2 FNYEAQ. The CDR3 runs 16 residues. Here the CDR3 reads CASSLRPSGGDNEQFF. CDR3 coding DNA: TGTGCCAGCAGCTTAAGGCCTAGCGGGGGAGACAATGAGCAGTTCTTC.

This clonotype showed up just a few times. V gene TRBV5-5 combines with J gene TRBJ1-5; D call uncertain. Germline V gene sequence: CDR1 SGHKS, CDR2 YYEKEE (reference sequence). V was trimmed by 0 bases and J by 8 bases, leaving 21 bases between them. The CDR3 loop spans 17 amino acids. The CDR3 nucleotides read TGTGCCAGCAGCTTGGTTTGGCGGCGAGTAGGTTTTGAGCCCCAGCATTTT. Translating it yields CASSLVWRRVGFEPQHF.

In DNA form, the CDR3 reads TGCAGTGCTAGAGATTATAGCGGGAGGCCAGATACGCAGTATTTT. Its protein product is CSARDYSGRPDTQYF. The chain links TRBV20-1 to TRBJ2-3; 10 bases align to TRBD2. This CDR3 contains 15 residues. The germline V gene encodes CDR1 DFQATT and CDR2 SNEGSKA (reference sequence). Trimming cost V 0 bases and J 4 bases; bases outside gene matches: 4.

This clonotype was observed a handful of times. V usage is TRBV25-1 and J usage is TRBJ2-3, with 10 bases aligning to TRBD1. V shed 8 bases and J 9 bases; nucleotides not matched to a gene: 2. Germline V gene data show CDR1 as MGHDK and CDR2 as SYGVNS. The CDR3 extends over 11 amino acids. The CDR3 DNA is TGTGCCAGCCTGGACAGGGGGACGCAGTATTTT. Protein product: CASLDRGTQYF.

V and J are TRBV6-5 and TRBJ2-3, with D possibly TRBD2 on 5 matching bases. Germline V CDR1 and CDR2: MNHEY, SVGAGI. V gave up 0 bases and J gave up 4 bases, with 8 bases separating them. The CDR3 covers 14 residues. The chain's CDR3 is CASSYSPSPDTQYF. For the CDR3, the DNA is TGTGCCAGCAGTTACTCTCCTAGCCCAGATACGCAGTATTTT.

The chain joins TRBV20-1 to TRBJ2-1; TRBD1 might be the D (5 bases). Germline values: CDR1 DFQATT, CDR2 SNEGSKA (reference sequence). Deletions cut 0 bases from V and 1 base from J, with 10 bases between. This CDR3 spans 15 amino acids. CDR3 coding DNA: TGCAGTGCTAGAGATCTACCAGGGTCCTACAATGAGCAGTTCTTC. Amino acids: CSARDLPGSYNEQFF.

This chain uses TRBV7-9 with TRBJ2-1; 11 bases are shared with TRBD2. V was pared by 6 bases and J by 10 bases, with 14 bases of the junction left unmatched. This CDR3 region has 16 residues. Germline values: CDR1 SEHNR, CDR2 FQNEAQ (reference sequence). The CDR3 reads CASRPNLGTSGPEQFF. CDR3 in DNA: TGTGCCAGCAGACCCAACCTTGGGACTAGCGGCCCCGAGCAGTTCTTC.

This chain uses TRBV30 with TRBJ1-5, with 8 bases identical to TRBD1. The trim removed 3 bases at V and 5 bases at J, leaving 3 bases unmatched. This CDR3 region has 13 residues. Looked up from germline, CDR1 is GTSNPN and CDR2 is SVGIG (reference sequence). The CDR3 region has the DNA TGTGCCTGGAGCGTACAGGGGGATCAGCCCCAGCATTTT. Translation: CAWSVQGDQPQHF.

This chain connects TRBV4-1 to TRBJ2-1; a possible D gene is TRBD1 (6 bases). CDR3 length equals 16 residues. Germline CDR1 MGHRA, CDR2 YSYEKL. V lost 4 bases to trimming and J lost 6 bases, with 19 bases between them. The CDR3 protein is CASSRLPGQQSNEQFF. The CDR3 DNA is TGCGCCAGCAGCCGCTTACCGGGACAACAGTCCAATGAGCAGTTCTTC.

The chain recombines TRBV10-3 with TRBJ2-5, with D tentatively TRBD1 (7 bases). This CDR3 comprises 16 residues. The ends were cut back, 0 bases at V and 4 bases at J, with 15 bases in the middle. The germline CDR1 and CDR2 sequences are ENHRY and SYGVKD. For the CDR3, the DNA is TGTGCCATCAGTGAGTCGTGGGGGACAGCGGGAGAGACCCAGTACTTC. Translation gives CAISESWGTAGETQYF.

This CDR3 is CSALAGAKNIQYF. CDR3 bases: TGCAGTGCACTTGCAGGCGCAAAAAACATTCAGTACTTC. This chain connects TRBV20-1 to TRBJ2-4; D is undetermined. Trimming left V 6 bases short and J 4 bases short, with 13 bases between. This CDR3 region has 13 residues. Germline V lookup: CDR1 DFQATT, CDR2 SNEGSKA (reference sequence).

This clonotype was observed a handful of times. This CDR3 reads CASSLPGLGTEAFF. CDR3 coding DNA: TGCGCCAGCAGCTTGCCGGGGCTGGGGACTGAAGCTTTCTTT. The chain carries TRBV5-1 and TRBJ1-1; possible D gene TRBD1, 5 bases. Germline loops: CDR1 SGHRS, CDR2 YFSETQ. The V gene lost 1 base and the J gene lost 5 bases, with 12 bases spanning the gap. The CDR3 loop spans 14 amino acids. Using reference TRBV5-1 and TRBJ1-1 for the parts outside the CDR3, the full variable domain is KAGVTQTPRYLIKTRGQQVTLSCSPISGHRSVSWYQQTPGQGLQFLFEYFSETQRNKGNFPGRFSGRQFSNSRSEMNVSTLELGDSALYLCASSLPGLGTEAFFGQGTRLTVV.

This clonotype has a count of ten or more. The chain uses TRBV10-3 and TRBJ2-7; 7 positions match TRBD1. The germline gives CDR1 ENHRY, CDR2 SYGVKD. V was clipped by 0 bases and J by 0 bases; unmatched bases: 8. The CDR3 covers 17 residues. The CDR3 spells CAISESRSAGGSYEQYF. CDR3 sequence (DNA): TGTGCCATCAGTGAGTCTAGATCGGCAGGGGGCTCCTACGAGCAGTACTTC.

J is TRBJ2-7 and V is TRBV15, with 8 positions matching TRBD2. The V gene's germline CDR1 is LNHNV and CDR2 YYDKDF (reference sequence). The CDR3 consists of 15 residues. V was pared by 5 bases and J by 1 base, with 7 bases of the junction left unmatched. The CDR3: CATSPSGGPSYEQYF. The CDR3 DNA is TGTGCCACCAGCCCAAGCGGGGGACCTTCCTACGAGCAGTACTTC.

The V and J genes are TRBV24-1 and TRBJ2-1; D is perhaps TRBD1 or TRBD2 (5 bases each). Looked up from germline, CDR1 is KGHDR and CDR2 is SFDVKD. The CDR3 is 16 amino acids. V was clipped by 4 bases and J by 0 bases, with 12 bases between them. CDR3 sequence: CATSDTGTLSYNEQFF. The CDR3 DNA reads TGTGCCACCAGTGACACCGGGACGCTCTCCTACAATGAGCAGTTCTTC.

V usage is TRBV4-2 and J usage is TRBJ2-5; 9 bases agree with TRBD2. The junction had 11 bases not matched to a gene; V was cut back by 4 bases and J by 2 bases. The germline V gene encodes CDR1 LGHNA and CDR2 YNFKEQ. CDR3 size: 17 residues. Here the CDR3 reads CASSPSGSSGAQETQYF. The CDR3 region has the DNA TGTGCCAGCAGCCCGTCGGGCTCTAGCGGGGCACAAGAGACCCAGTACTTC.

This clonotype was detected a few times. The chain employs TRBV12-3 or TRBV12-4 and TRBJ2-4; TRBD2 might be the D (5 bases). The CDR3 consists of 16 residues. The V end lost 3 bases, the J end lost 9 bases, and 21 bases lay between the germline ends. The CDR3: CASSFGNPELQGIQYF. The DNA for the CDR3 is TGTGCCAGCAGTTTCGGGAACCCAGAGTTACAAGGCATTCAGTACTTC.

The chain joins TRBV6-1 to TRBJ2-7; no clear D. Trimming took off 6 bases at V and 5 bases at J, with 17 bases between the two ends. Germline loops: CDR1 MNHNS, CDR2 SASEGT. This CDR3 has 14 residues. The CDR3 spells CASRQNTNRHEQYF. Here the CDR3 DNA reads TGTGCCAGCAGACAAAACACGAACCGGCACGAGCAGTACTTC.

This sequence joins TRBV20-1 and TRBJ1-2, with TRBD1 matching over 7 bases. Germline CDR1 DFQATT, CDR2 SNEGSKA (reference sequence). V was clipped by 1 base and J by 0 bases; unmatched bases: 8. The CDR3 consists of 16 residues. CDR3 residues: CSARGPSRGSNYGYTF. The CDR3 nucleotides read TGCAGTGCTAGAGGCCCCAGCAGGGGGTCTAACTATGGCTACACCTTC.

This clonotype appeared a few times. The rearrangement uses TRBV12-3 or TRBV12-4 and TRBJ2-1, with 7 bases lining up with TRBD2. This CDR3 is built from 15 residues. With V trimmed by 4 bases and J by 3 bases, 6 bases remained unmatched. This CDR3 is CASSWLADNYNEQFF. The CDR3 DNA reads TGTGCCAGCAGTTGGCTAGCGGACAACTACAATGAGCAGTTCTTC.

The chain couples TRBV12-3 or TRBV12-4 to TRBJ2-3, with 7 bases aligning to TRBD2. Unmatched junction bases numbered 12, after V lost 6 bases and J lost 6 bases. This CDR3 has 15 residues. Here the CDR3 reads CASRPGLGARDTQYF. The CDR3 coding sequence is TGTGCCAGCAGGCCAGGACTAGGGGCGAGGGATACGCAGTATTTT.

The chain is built from TRBV20-1 and TRBJ2-7, with TRBD2 matching over 13 bases. After removal of 1 base from V and 3 bases from J, the junction contained 3 bases not matched to a gene. The CDR3 extends over 15 amino acids. Germline V lookup: CDR1 DFQATT, CDR2 SNEGSKA (reference sequence). CDR3 sequence (DNA): TGCAGTGCTAGAGGGACTAGCGGGAGTGTCTACGAGCAGTACTTC. Protein sequence: CSARGTSGSVYEQYF.

This clonotype occurred many times. DNA for the CDR3: TGTGCCAGCAGCTGGACTAGCGGGGGCACAGATACGCAGTATTTT. This sequence encodes CASSWTSGGTDTQYF. The J gene is TRBJ2-3, the V gene TRBV11-2, with TRBD2 matching over 12 bases. Looked up from germline, CDR1 is SGHAT and CDR2 is FQNNGV. This CDR3 region has 15 residues. The ends lost 4 bases at V and 1 base at J; junction bases unmatched: 0.

The sample holds a few counts of this clonotype. The chain combines TRBV3-1 with TRBJ1-5, with TRBD1 as a possible D gene (6 bases). CDR3 length equals 16 residues. Between the trimmed V and J ends, which lost 6 bases and 0 bases, there was a span of 15 bases. Germline CDR1 reads LGHDT; CDR2 reads YNNKEL (reference sequence). In DNA form, the CDR3 reads TGTGCCAGCAGTCCAAGGGGGGGCGGTAGCAATCAGCCCCAGCATTTT. It encodes CASSPRGGGSNQPQHF.

This clonotype has ten or more counts. J is TRBJ1-2 and V is TRBV20-1, with a tentative D call TRBD1 (5 bases). V shed 4 bases and J shed 2 bases, with 8 bases lying between them. The V gene's germline CDR1 is DFQATT and CDR2 SNEGSKA (reference sequence). CDR3 size: 12 residues. This CDR3 is CSAKRGNYGYTF. The CDR3 nucleotides read TGCAGTGCTAAACGGGGCAACTATGGCTACACCTTC.

This clonotype was picked up a small number of times. The J gene is TRBJ2-1, the V gene TRBV12-3 or TRBV12-4; 11 nucleotides agree with TRBD2. With 5 bases clipped from V and 6 bases from J, the junction kept 6 bases outside the gene matches. The CDR3 is made up of 15 amino acids. This CDR3 is CASSKSGTSGNEQFF. CDR3 bases: TGTGCCAGCAGTAAGTCCGGGACTAGCGGCAATGAGCAGTTCTTC.

The table lists this clonotype with many counts. J is TRBJ2-5 and V is TRBV12-3 or TRBV12-4; the match to TRBD2 covers 10 bases. This CDR3 spans 15 amino acids. With V trimmed by 3 bases and J by 1 base, 2 bases remained unmatched. The CDR3 protein is CASSFTSGVQETQYF. The CDR3 DNA reads TGTGCCAGCAGTTTCACTAGCGGGGTCCAAGAGACCCAGTACTTC.

V and J are TRBV7-8 and TRBJ2-2, with D possibly being TRBD1 or TRBD2 (5 bases each). The germline V gene encodes CDR1 SGHVS and CDR2 FQNEAQ. Trimming removed 1 base from V and 2 bases from J, with 20 bases in between. The CDR3 is 19 amino acids. The CDR3 spells CASSLDAIYGTGNTGELFF. For the CDR3, the DNA is TGTGCCAGCAGCTTAGATGCTATCTATGGGACGGGTAACACCGGGGAGCTGTTTTTT.

This clonotype was recorded once. CDR3 loop: CASSDYADSFF. CDR3 DNA: TGCGCCAGCAGTGACTACGCAGACAGTTTCTTT. The rearrangement uses TRBV10-2 and TRBJ1-1, with TRBD1 as a possible D gene (5 bases). The germline gives CDR1 WSHSY, CDR2 SAAADI. Trimming took off 3 bases at V and 13 bases at J, with 12 bases between the two ends. This CDR3 is 11 amino acids long.